Each of the 14 T cell receptor beta chains below was sequenced from the same sample in a study of T-cell reconstitution after alpha-beta-depleted transplantation in children. Unique molecular identifiers featured in how the TCRbeta library was prepared. TCRdb re-called the PCR reads through MiXCR, storing one row per CDR3 protein. The repertoire includes about 980,000 distinct CDR3 sequences, roughly 29% of them detected once, and roughly 27% sits in the top ten. Here the sequenced sample was PBMCs, mostly from graft donor cells, taken 360 days after TCRalphabeta/CD19-depleted stem cell transplant. Source of these receptors: a boy under three years old who had a stem cell transplant for SCID, so the T cells may come from the graft donor.

The chain joins TRBV29-1 to TRBJ2-3; 13 bases are a match to TRBD2. The germline CDR1 and CDR2 sequences are SQVTM and ANQGSEA. The V and J ends lost 5 bases and 6 bases, in that order; junction bases with no gene match: 8. The CDR3 runs to 15 residues. The CDR3 DNA reads as TGCAGCGTTCGACTAGCGGGGGGCACTAGGGATACGCAGTATTTT. This codes for CSVRLAGGTRDTQYF.

In this sample, this clonotype turned up a few times. The chain's CDR3 is CSAREWDLNEKLFF. CDR3 DNA sequence: TGCAGTGCTAGAGAGTGGGACCTTAATGAAAAACTGTTTTTT. The rearrangement links TRBV20-1 to TRBJ1-4; D is perhaps TRBD1 (5 bases). Trimming pared 0 bases from V and 4 bases from J, leaving 9 bases between. The germline CDR1 and CDR2 sequences are DFQATT and SNEGSKA (reference sequence). The CDR3 is 14 amino acids.

For this clonotype: At one boundary the junction diverges from the germline segment, which might be a read error. The gene calls are TRBV12-3 or TRBV12-4 and TRBJ2-5; D unresolved. The CDR3 is made up of 13 amino acids. CDR3 residues: CASSLAATALTIF. The CDR3 nucleotides are TGTGCCAGCAGTTTAGCGGCGACGGCTCTGACGATCTTC.

This clonotype was found many times. V is TRBV7-9 and J is TRBJ2-3; 8 nucleotides match TRBD1. CDR3 size: 15 residues. V was pared by 2 bases and J by 2 bases, with 3 bases of the junction left unmatched. CDR1 SEHNR and CDR2 FQNEAQ come from the germline V gene (reference sequence). CDR3 region: CASSLQGAITDTQYF. In DNA, the CDR3 is TGTGCCAGCAGCTTACAGGGGGCGATCACAGATACGCAGTATTTT.

The J gene is TRBJ2-3, the V gene TRBV6-1, with TRBD1 matching over 9 bases. CDR3 length: 14 residues. Trimming took 6 bases from V and 6 from J; bases not matched to a gene: 7. CDR1 and CDR2 (germline): MNHNS, SASEGT. The CDR3 here is CASRRGGTGDTQYF. The CDR3 coding sequence is TGTGCCAGCAGGAGAGGGGGGACAGGGGATACGCAGTATTTT.

The rearrangement links TRBV20-1 to TRBJ2-7, with D maybe TRBD1 (6 bases). V was clipped by 4 bases and J by 3 bases, with 16 bases between them. The CDR3 covers 14 residues. CDR1 and CDR2 from the germline V gene are DFQATT and SNEGSKA (reference sequence). Here the CDR3 reads CSAIGTPDYYEQYF. The DNA for the CDR3 is TGCAGTGCTATCGGGACACCCGATTACTACGAGCAGTACTTC.

V is TRBV7-2 and J is TRBJ2-3; perhaps TRBD1 as D (5 bases). CDR1 SGHTA and CDR2 FQGNSA come from the germline V gene. The CDR3 is 16 amino acids. The V gene lost 4 bases and the J gene lost 6 bases, with 20 bases spanning the gap. CDR3 protein: CASSSVPPGWGDTQYF. In DNA, the CDR3 is TGTGCCAGCAGCTCCGTCCCCCCAGGGTGGGGCGATACGCAGTATTTT.

The chain is built from TRBV7-8 and TRBJ2-5; D is possibly TRBD2 (6 bases). V lost 3 bases and J 4 bases, leaving 15 bases between the germline ends. CDR1 and CDR2 from the germline V gene are SGHVS and FQNEAQ. There are 15 residues in the CDR3. The CDR3 reads CASSFTGLLIETQYF. CDR3 nucleotide sequence: TGTGCCAGCAGCTTTACGGGACTCCTAATAGAGACCCAGTACTTC. The variable domain in full, with the rest retrieved from reference TRBV7-8 and TRBJ2-5, is GAGVSQSPRYKVAKRGQDVALRCDPISGHVSLFWYQQALGQGPEFLTYFQNEAQLDKSGLPSDRFFAERPEGSVSTLKIQRTQQEDSAVYLCASSFTGLLIETQYFGPGTRLLVL.

This clonotype has a handful of counts. The chain joins TRBV6-5 to TRBJ2-7; D gene unclear. This CDR3 has 17 residues. CDR1 and CDR2 from the germline V gene are MNHEY and SVGAGI. Trimming left V 0 bases short and J 0 bases short, with 15 bases between. CDR3 amino acids: CASSYSARPSSSYEQYF. CDR3 DNA: TGTGCCAGCAGTTACTCTGCGCGGCCTTCGAGCTCCTACGAGCAGTACTTC.

V gene TRBV4-1 combines with J gene TRBJ2-5, with D possibly TRBD1 on 5 matching bases. V lost 0 bases, J lost 1 base, and 9 bases lay in between. The CDR3 extends over 15 amino acids. The V gene's germline CDR1 is MGHRA and CDR2 YSYEKL. In DNA form, the CDR3 reads TGCGCCAGCAGCCAAGATTATACAGGCCAAGAGACCCAGTACTTC. Residues: CASSQDYTGQETQYF.

The chain is built from TRBV5-1 and TRBJ1-1, with 8 nucleotides matching TRBD1. The CDR3 totals 15 residues. V shed 3 bases, J shed 1 base, and the junction held 5 bases outside the gene matches. The germline gives CDR1 SGHRS, CDR2 YFSETQ. CDR3 sequence reads: CASSSGTGSNTEAFF. DNA for the CDR3: TGCGCCAGCAGCTCGGGGACAGGTTCGAACACTGAAGCTTTCTTT.

V and J are TRBV6-4 and TRBJ2-1, with D unclear. The CDR3 spans 13 residues. The V gene lost 0 bases and the J gene lost 5 bases, with 5 bases spanning the gap. Germline CDR1 is MRHNA and CDR2 is SNTAGT. CDR3 loop: CASSDSGHNEQFF. Here the CDR3 DNA reads TGTGCCAGCAGTGACTCGGGCCACAATGAGCAGTTCTTC.

This clonotype was detected only a few times. The chain links TRBV20-1 to TRBJ2-1, with 8 bases matching TRBD1. The germline CDR1 and CDR2 sequences are DFQATT and SNEGSKA (reference sequence). V lost 5 bases and J lost 3; bases outside the gene matches: 9. The length of the CDR3 is 15 residues. The CDR3 loop is CSASGGQGSYNEQFF. In nucleotides, the CDR3 is TGCAGTGCTTCAGGGGGCCAGGGAAGCTACAATGAGCAGTTCTTC.

This clonotype occurred a few times. The chain uses TRBV11-2 and TRBJ2-5; 7 positions agree with TRBD2. With 3 bases clipped from V and 5 bases from J, the junction kept 6 bases outside the gene matches. Germline V lookup: CDR1 SGHAT, CDR2 FQNNGV. The CDR3 consists of 14 residues. The CDR3 bases are TGTGCCAGCAGCTTTTGGACTAGTCCGGAGACCCAGTACTTC. This translates into CASSFWTSPETQYF.